This T cell receptor (beta chain) emerged from a study of lymphopenia after photon versus proton radiotherapy. Findings and caveats of the study: Only patients who died were analyzed for survival; proton advantage is unproven. Under photons, naive T cells and diversity fell while effector/memory populations rose.

Some clones are missing from TCRdb's copy, which holds only in-frame ones; the method was immunoSEQ multiplex PCR. The sample shows 40,000 to 55,000 clones, roughly 90% of them seen only once. Concerning this clone: Its antigen is not identified.

Per the germline V gene, CDR1 is SQVTM and CDR2 is ANQGSEA. V was pared by 2 bases and J by 6 bases, with 2 bases of the junction left unmatched. This CDR3 has 12 amino acids. The sequencing used peripheral blood, collected from a patient treated with photon-based radiotherapy. The sequence derives from a woman aged 40 to 50 with cholangiocarcinoma. The V gene is TRBV29-1, the J gene TRBJ1-1, with 8 nucleotides matching TRBD1. The CDR3 nucleotides are TGCAGCGTTGAAACGGGACAGGCTGAAGCTTTCTTT. Translation gives CSVETGQAEAFF.